The clone carrying this T cell receptor beta chain was detected a few times. The antigen remains unidentified. TCRdb used MiXCR to reprocess the 5' RACE reads, holding one entry per CDR3 protein. Seen here are around 300,000 distinct CDR3 sequences, roughly 13% observed once, and the top ten hold 22%. This sample is part of a study of T-cell memory formation after mild COVID-19. Notes on the study in general: Clones contracting day 15 to 85 were balanced CD4/CD8; later expanders leaned CD4+.

The CDR3 contains 14 residues. V lost 5 bases and J 6 bases, leaving 19 bases between the germline ends. From germline, CDR1 is GTSNPN and CDR2 SVGIG (reference sequence). The chain recombines TRBV30 with TRBJ1-2, with D perhaps matching TRBD1 (5 bases). This receptor was obtained from a man younger than 30 who had mild COVID-19 (a few samples of this study predate the infection). Cell type and time point are not known. Sequenced material: PBMCs or a T cell subset sorted from them (not recorded which). CDR3 nucleotide sequence: TGTGCCTGGTTACCCCCGGCTCGGGGGGATGGCTACACCTTC. Encoded protein: CAWLPPARGDGYTF.